This TCR beta chain appears in the sequencing data of a study of early T cells in non-severe SARS-CoV-2 infection. Overall study context: Unsorted whole blood bulk RNA was sequenced, with unpaired chains. Study results and caveats: VDJdb matches were skewed toward anti-spike CD8 T cell responses.

Using its own MiXCR run on the 5' RACE reads, TCRdb lists one record per CDR3 protein. The sample lists tens of thousands of distinct CDR3 sequences; under 5.5% were seen once. This clonotype appeared many times. Its antigen is not known. V was trimmed by 2 bases and J by 2 bases, leaving 6 bases between them. The length of the CDR3 is 13 residues. This receptor was obtained from an adult who was a healthcare worker with PCR-confirmed SARS-CoV-2 infection or an uninfected control (not recorded which). The rearrangement joins TRBV12-3 or TRBV12-4 to TRBJ1-1; D uncertain. The sequenced material came from whole blood. Written as DNA, the CDR3 is TGTGCCAGCAGTTTATTCGGTAACACTGAAGCTTTCTTT. Residues: CASSLFGNTEAFF.